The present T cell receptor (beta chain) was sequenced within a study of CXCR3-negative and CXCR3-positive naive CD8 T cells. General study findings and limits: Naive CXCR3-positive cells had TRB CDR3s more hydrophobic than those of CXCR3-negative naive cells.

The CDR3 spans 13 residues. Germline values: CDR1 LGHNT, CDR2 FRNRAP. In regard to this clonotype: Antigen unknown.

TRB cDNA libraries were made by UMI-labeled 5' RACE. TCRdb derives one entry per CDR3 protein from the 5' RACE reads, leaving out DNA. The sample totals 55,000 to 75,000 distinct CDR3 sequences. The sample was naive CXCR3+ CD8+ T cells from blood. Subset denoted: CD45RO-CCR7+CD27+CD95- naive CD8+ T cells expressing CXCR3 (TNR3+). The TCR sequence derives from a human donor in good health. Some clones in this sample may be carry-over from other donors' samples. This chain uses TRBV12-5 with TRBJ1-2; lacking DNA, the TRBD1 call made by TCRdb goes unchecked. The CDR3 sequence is CASGLAPGDGYTF.